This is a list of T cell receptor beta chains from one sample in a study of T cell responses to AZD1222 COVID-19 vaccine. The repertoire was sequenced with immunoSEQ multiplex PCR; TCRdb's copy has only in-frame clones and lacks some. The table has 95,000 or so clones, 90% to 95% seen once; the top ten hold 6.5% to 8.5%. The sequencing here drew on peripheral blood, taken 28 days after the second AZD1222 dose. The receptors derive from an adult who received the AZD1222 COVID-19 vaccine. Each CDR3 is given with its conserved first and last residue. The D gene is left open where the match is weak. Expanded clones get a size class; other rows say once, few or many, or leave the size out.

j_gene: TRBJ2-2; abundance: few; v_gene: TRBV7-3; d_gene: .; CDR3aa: CASSLGAGLGTGELFF; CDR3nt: TGTGCCAGCAGCTTAGGGGCGGGGCTGGGCACCGGGGAGCTGTTTTTT
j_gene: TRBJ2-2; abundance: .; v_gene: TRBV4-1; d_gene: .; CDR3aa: CASSQEWRASGGELFF; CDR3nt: TGCGCCAGCAGCCAAGAATGGAGGGCCTCAGGCGGGGAGCTGTTTTTT
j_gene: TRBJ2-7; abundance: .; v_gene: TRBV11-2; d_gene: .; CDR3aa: CASSDQQTPPQYF; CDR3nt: TGTGCCAGCAGCGACCAACAGACTCCTCCTCAGTACTTC
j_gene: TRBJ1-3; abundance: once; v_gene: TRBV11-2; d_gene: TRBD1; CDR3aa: CASSLAGTGLSGNTIYF; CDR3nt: TGTGCCAGCAGCTTAGCCGGGACAGGGCTCTCTGGAAACACCATATATTTT
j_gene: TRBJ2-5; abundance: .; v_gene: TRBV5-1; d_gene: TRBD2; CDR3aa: CASSHGLADRSTETQYF; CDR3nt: TGCGCCAGCAGCCACGGACTAGCGGATAGGAGTACGGAGACCCAGTACTTC
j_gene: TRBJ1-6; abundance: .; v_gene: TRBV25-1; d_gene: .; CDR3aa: CASSEYRNSPLHF; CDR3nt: TGTGCCAGCAGTGAATATCGAAATTCACCCCTCCACTTT
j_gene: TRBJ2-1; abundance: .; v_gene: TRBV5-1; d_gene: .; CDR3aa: CASSLAAGTGSNEQFF; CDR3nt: TGCGCCAGCAGCTTGGCCGCGGGCACTGGTAGCAATGAGCAGTTCTTC
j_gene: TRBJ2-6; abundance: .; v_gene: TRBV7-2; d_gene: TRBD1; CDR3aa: CASSFRTGEGSGANALTF; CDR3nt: TGTGCCAGCAGCTTTAGGACAGGGGAAGGGTCTGGGGCCAACGCCCTGACTTTC
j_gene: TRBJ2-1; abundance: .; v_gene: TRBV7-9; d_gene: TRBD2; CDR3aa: CASSSESGRYNEQFF; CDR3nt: TGTGCCAGCAGCTCAGAGTCCGGGAGGTACAATGAGCAGTTCTTC
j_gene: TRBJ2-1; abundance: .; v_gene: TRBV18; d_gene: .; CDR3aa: CASSPQNEQFF; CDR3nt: TGTGCCAGCTCACCCCAGAATGAGCAGTTCTTC
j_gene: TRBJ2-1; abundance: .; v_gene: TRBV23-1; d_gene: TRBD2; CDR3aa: CASSQPPHRTSGMNEQFF; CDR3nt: TGCGCCAGCAGTCAACCTCCCCACCGGACTAGCGGGATGAATGAGCAGTTCTTC
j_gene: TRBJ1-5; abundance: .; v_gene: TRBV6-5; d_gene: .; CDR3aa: CASGTLSNQPQHF; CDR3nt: TGTGCCAGCGGGACACTTAGCAATCAGCCCCAGCATTTT
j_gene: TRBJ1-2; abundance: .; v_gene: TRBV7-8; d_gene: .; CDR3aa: CASTWDSLRNGYTF; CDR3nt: TGTGCCAGCACCTGGGACTCCCTCCGGAATGGCTACACCTTC
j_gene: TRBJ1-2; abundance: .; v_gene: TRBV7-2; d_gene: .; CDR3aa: CASSLGLLSSYGYTF; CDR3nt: TGTGCCAGCAGCTTAGGACTACTGTCCTCCTATGGCTACACCTTC
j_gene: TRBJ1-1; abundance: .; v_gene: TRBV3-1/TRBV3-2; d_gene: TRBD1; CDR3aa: CASSNTGAEAFF; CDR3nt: TGTGCCAGCAGCAATACAGGGGCTGAAGCTTTCTTT
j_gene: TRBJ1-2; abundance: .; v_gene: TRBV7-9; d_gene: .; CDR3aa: CASSPTQALTHGYTF; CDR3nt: TGTGCCAGCAGCCCCACGCAGGCGCTTACTCACGGCTACACCTTC
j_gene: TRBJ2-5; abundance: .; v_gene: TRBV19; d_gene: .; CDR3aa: CASSDSRGGKTQYF; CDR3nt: TGTGCCAGTAGCGACTCCAGGGGGGGAAAGACCCAGTACTTC
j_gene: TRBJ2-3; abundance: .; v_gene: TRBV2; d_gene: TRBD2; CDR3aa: CASRMVILAGTDTQYF; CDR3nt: TGTGCCAGCAGGATGGTAATACTAGCGGGGACTGATACGCAGTATTTT
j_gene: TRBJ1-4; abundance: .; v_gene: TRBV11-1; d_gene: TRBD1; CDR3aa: CASSYGQGGGEKLFF; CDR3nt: TGTGCCAGCAGCTACGGACAGGGCGGTGGTGAAAAACTGTTTTTT
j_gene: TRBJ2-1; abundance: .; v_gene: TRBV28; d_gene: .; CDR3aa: CASSLSGSYNEQFF; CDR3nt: TGTGCCAGCAGTTTAAGTGGCTCCTACAATGAGCAGTTCTTC
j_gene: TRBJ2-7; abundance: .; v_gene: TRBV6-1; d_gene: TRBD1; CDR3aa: CASSENLDRGEQYF; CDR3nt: TGTGCCAGCAGTGAAAACCTCGACAGGGGAGAGCAGTACTTC
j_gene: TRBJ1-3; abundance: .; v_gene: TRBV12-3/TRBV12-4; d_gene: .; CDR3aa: CASSLQGNTIYF; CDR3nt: TGTGCCAGCAGTTTACAGGGAAACACCATATATTTT
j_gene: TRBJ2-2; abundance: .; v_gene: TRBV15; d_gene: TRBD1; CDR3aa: CATSRDVGQGINLVGELFF; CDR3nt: TGTGCCACCAGCAGAGATGTGGGACAGGGGATAAATTTGGTCGGGGAGCTGTTTTTT
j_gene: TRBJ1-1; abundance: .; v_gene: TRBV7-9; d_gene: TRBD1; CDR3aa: CASSDRGTGGTEAFF; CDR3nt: TGTGCCAGCAGCGACCGAGGGACAGGGGGGACTGAAGCTTTCTTT
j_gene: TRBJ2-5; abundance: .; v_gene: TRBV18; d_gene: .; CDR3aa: CASSPQGQPGETQYF; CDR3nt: TGTGCCAGCTCACCTCAGGGTCAACCGGGGGAGACCCAGTACTTC
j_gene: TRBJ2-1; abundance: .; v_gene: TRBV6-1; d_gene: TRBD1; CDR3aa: CASSEDRAPNVYNEQFF; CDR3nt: TGTGCCAGCAGTGAGGACAGGGCACCAAACGTCTACAATGAGCAGTTCTTC
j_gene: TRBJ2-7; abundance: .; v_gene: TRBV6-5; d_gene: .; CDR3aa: CASASSYEQYF; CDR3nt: TGTGCCAGCGCCAGCTCCTACGAGCAGTACTTC
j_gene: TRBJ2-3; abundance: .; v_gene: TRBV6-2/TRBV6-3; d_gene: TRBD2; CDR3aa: CASSYLAGATDTQYF; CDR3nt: TGTGCCAGCAGTTACCTAGCGGGAGCGACAGATACGCAGTATTTT
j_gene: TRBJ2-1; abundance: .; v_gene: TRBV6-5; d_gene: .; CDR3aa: CASILHLSSYNEQFF; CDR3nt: TGTGCCAGCATTCTACACCTGTCATCCTACAATGAGCAGTTCTTC
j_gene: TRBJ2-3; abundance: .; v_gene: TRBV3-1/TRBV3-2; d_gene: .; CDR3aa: CASSQAVGTDTQYF; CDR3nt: TGTGCCAGCAGCCAAGCCGTGGGCACAGATACGCAGTATTTT
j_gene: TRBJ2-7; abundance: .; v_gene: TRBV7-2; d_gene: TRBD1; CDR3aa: CASSYQQGVEEQYF; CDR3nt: TGTGCCAGCAGCTACCAACAGGGGGTAGAAGAGCAGTACTTC
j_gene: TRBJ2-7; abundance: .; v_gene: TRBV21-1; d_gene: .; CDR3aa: CASSKSEGGAYEQYF; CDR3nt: TGTGCCAGCAGCAAAAGCGAGGGAGGAGCCTACGAGCAGTACTTC
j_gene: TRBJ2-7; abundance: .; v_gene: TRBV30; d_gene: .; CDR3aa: CAWSVGGSSYEQYF; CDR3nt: TGTGCCTGGAGTGTAGGAGGGAGCTCCTACGAGCAGTACTTC
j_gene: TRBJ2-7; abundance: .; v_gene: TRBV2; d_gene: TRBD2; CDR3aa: CASNPAGLAYSYEQYF; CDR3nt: TGTGCCAGCAACCCCGCGGGACTAGCGTACTCCTACGAGCAGTACTTC
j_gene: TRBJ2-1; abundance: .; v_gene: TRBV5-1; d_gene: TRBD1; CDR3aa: CASSLRQGANEQFF; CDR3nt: TGCGCCAGCAGCCTCCGACAGGGGGCGAATGAGCAGTTCTTC
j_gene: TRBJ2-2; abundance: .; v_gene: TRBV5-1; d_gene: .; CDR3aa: CASSKATPNTGELFF; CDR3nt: TGCGCCAGCAGCAAGGCAACCCCGAACACCGGGGAGCTGTTTTTT
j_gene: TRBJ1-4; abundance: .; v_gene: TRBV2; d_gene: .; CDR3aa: CASSEASGLGWSEKLFF; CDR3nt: TGTGCCAGCAGTGAAGCGAGCGGGTTGGGTTGGTCTGAAAAACTGTTTTTT
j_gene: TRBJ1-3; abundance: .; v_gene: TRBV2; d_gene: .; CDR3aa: CASTDRNYGNTIYF; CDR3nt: TGTGCCAGCACCGACAGAAACTATGGAAACACCATATATTTT
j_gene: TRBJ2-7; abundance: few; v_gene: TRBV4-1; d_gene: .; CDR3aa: CASSREPQEGSNEQYF; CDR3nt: TGCGCCAGCAGCCGGGAACCCCAAGAGGGTAGCAACGAGCAGTACTTC
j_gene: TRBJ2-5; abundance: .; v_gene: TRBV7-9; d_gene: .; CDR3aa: CASSLGGVETQYF; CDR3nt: TGTGCCAGCAGCTTGGGGGGCGTAGAGACCCAGTACTTC
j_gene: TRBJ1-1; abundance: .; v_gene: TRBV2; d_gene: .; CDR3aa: CASSVTGNTEAFF; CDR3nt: TGTGCCAGCAGTGTAACAGGGAACACTGAAGCTTTCTTT
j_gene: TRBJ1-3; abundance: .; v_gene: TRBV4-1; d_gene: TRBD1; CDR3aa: CASSVRWTGGAGNTIYF; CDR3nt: TGCGCCAGCAGCGTGCGGTGGACAGGGGGCGCCGGAAACACCATATATTTT
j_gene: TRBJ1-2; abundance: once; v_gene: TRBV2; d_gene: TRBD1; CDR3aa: CASTPSRQGVGGYTF; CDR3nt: TGTGCCAGCACCCCCAGTAGACAGGGGGTGGGAGGCTACACCTTC
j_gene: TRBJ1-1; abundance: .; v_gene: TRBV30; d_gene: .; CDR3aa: CAWSVRGEAFF; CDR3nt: TGTGCCTGGAGTGTACGGGGGGAAGCTTTCTTT
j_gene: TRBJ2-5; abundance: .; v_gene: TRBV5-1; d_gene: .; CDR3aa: CASSSGGPQETQYF; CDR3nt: TGCGCCAGCAGCTCCGGGGGGCCCCAAGAGACCCAGTACTTC
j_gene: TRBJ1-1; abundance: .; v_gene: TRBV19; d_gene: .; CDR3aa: CASSWMQGIEAFF; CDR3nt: TGTGCCAGTAGTTGGATGCAGGGTATTGAAGCTTTCTTT
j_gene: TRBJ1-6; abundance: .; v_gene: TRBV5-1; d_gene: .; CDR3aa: CASSFQGFPDSPLHF; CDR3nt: TGCGCCAGCAGCTTTCAGGGTTTTCCGGATTCACCCCTCCACTTT
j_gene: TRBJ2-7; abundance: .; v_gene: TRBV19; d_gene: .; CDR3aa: CASSANRSPYEQYF; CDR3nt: TGTGCCAGTAGTGCGAACAGGTCTCCCTACGAGCAGTACTTC
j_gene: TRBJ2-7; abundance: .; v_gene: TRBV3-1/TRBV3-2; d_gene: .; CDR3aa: CASRRGGEQYF; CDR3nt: TGTGCCAGCAGGAGGGGGGGCGAGCAGTACTTC
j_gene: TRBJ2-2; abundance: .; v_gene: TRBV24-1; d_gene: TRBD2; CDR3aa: CATSENAFKTSGRNTGELFF; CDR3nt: TGTGCCACCAGTGAAAACGCCTTCAAGACTAGCGGGAGGAACACCGGGGAGCTGTTTTTT
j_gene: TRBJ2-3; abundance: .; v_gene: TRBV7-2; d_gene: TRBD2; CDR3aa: CASSFTSGKMGDTQYF; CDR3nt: TGTGCCAGCAGCTTTACTAGCGGGAAGATGGGGGATACGCAGTATTTT
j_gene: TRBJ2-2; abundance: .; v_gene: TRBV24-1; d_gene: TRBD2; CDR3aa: CATSDWGLAGGPTTGELFF; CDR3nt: TGTGCCACCAGTGATTGGGGACTAGCGGGAGGACCAACCACCGGGGAGCTGTTTTTT
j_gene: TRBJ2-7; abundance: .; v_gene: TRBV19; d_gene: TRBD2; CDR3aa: CASSLRLAGQGEQYF; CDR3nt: TGTGCCAGTAGTCTCCGACTAGCGGGACAGGGCGAGCAGTACTTC
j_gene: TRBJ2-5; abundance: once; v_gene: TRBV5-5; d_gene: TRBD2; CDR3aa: CASSLTRLAGGIQETQYF; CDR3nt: TGTGCCAGCAGCTTGACCCGGCTAGCGGGAGGTATTCAAGAGACCCAGTACTTC
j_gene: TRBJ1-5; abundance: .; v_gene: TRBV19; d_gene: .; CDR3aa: CASRPGRDSNQPQHF; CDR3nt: TGTGCCAGTCGTCCTGGCCGGGATAGCAATCAGCCCCAGCATTTT
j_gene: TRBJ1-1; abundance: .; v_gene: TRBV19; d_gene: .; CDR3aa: CASRSLGSGPLNTEAFF; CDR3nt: TGTGCCAGTAGATCCCTCGGCTCCGGACCCCTGAACACTGAAGCTTTCTTT
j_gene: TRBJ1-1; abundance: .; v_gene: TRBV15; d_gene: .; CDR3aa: CATSRAQDPMNTEAFF; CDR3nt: TGTGCCACCAGCAGAGCCCAAGACCCCATGAACACTGAAGCTTTCTTT